Shown below are 2 T cell receptor beta chains from a single sample sequenced in a study of cytomegalovirus exposure and HLA in healthy donors. Researchers ran the PCR with 60 Vbeta and 13 Jbeta primers. Data came from immunoSEQ multiplex PCR; TCRdb stores just in-frame clones and leaves some out. The repertoire holds about 130,000 clones, with 75% to 90% as singletons. Sequencing was carried out using PBMCs. The source of these receptors is a woman aged 35 to 49 in good health and CMV-seronegative.

The rearrangement joins TRBV7-6 to TRBJ1-5; TRBD1 matches 7 bases. The CDR3 length is 15 residues. V was clipped by 1 base and J by 6 bases; unmatched bases: 6. CDR1 and CDR2 from the germline V gene are SGHVS and FNYEAQ. The DNA of the CDR3 is TGTGCCAGCAGCTTAGAGGACAGGATGGGTCAGCCCCAGCATTTT. Translated, it gives CASSLEDRMGQPQHF. Combining the CDR3 with reference TRBV7-6 and TRBJ1-5 gives the whole variable domain GAGVSQSPRYKVTKRGQDVALRCDPISGHVSLYWYRQALGQGPEFLTYFNYEAQQDKSGLPNDRFSAERPEGSISTLTIQRTEQRDSAMYRCASSLEDRMGQPQHFGDGTRLSIL.

This chain uses TRBV5-1 with TRBJ1-6, with D tentatively TRBD1 (5 bases). CDR1 SGHRS and CDR2 YFSETQ come from the germline V gene. The CDR3 runs 16 residues. The V and J ends lost 2 bases and 7 bases respectively, with 16 bases between them. This chain's CDR3 is CASSLHPGTENSPLHF. Here the CDR3 DNA reads TGCGCCAGCAGCTTACACCCCGGGACTGAGAATTCACCCCTCCACTTT.